A single sample gave rise to the 23 T cell receptor beta chains below, sequenced in a study of cytomegalovirus exposure and HLA in healthy donors. In the PCR, 60 Vbeta and 13 Jbeta primers were used. Profiling relied on immunoSEQ multiplex PCR, and the TCRdb table lists in-frame clones only, not all of them. The profile shows about 180,000 clones, 70% to 90% of them singletons. Specimen: PBMCs. These TCRs come from a girl under 18 in good health and CMV-seropositive.

The chain uses TRBV13 and TRBJ2-1; D perhaps matches TRBD1 (5 bases). Trimming removed 5 bases at V and 6 bases at J, with 20 bases between. This CDR3 has 16 amino acids. Germline V gene lookup returns CDR1 PRHDT and CDR2 FYEKMQ (reference sequence). CDR3 protein: CASSPLQGFPLNEQFF. CDR3 nucleotide sequence: TGTGCCAGCAGCCCCCTCCAGGGATTCCCTCTCAATGAGCAGTTCTTC.

The V and J genes are TRBV19 and TRBJ1-1; D might be TRBD1 (5 bases). The CDR3 spans 13 residues. Trimming removed 6 bases at V and 2 bases at J, with 10 bases between. Germline V lookup: CDR1 LNHDA, CDR2 SQIVND (reference sequence). CDR3 coding DNA: TGTGCCAGTAGGAGGACACCCAACACTGAAGCTTTCTTT. Translated: CASRRTPNTEAFF.

The chain uses TRBV11-3 and TRBJ1-4; unclear D gene. Trimming pared 2 bases from V and 10 bases from J, leaving 14 bases between. The germline CDR1 and CDR2 sequences are SGHNT and YENEEA. This CDR3 is built from 14 residues. The CDR3 reads CASSLRREESKLFF. The CDR3 DNA follows: TGTGCCAGCAGCTTACGCCGAGAGGAGTCAAAACTGTTTTTT.

The V call is TRBV6-5, the J call TRBJ2-5; D may be TRBD1 (5 bases). This CDR3 is built from 14 residues. The germline gives CDR1 MNHEY, CDR2 SVGAGI. V was clipped by 2 bases and J by 4 bases, with 11 bases between them. The CDR3 loop reads CASSYGASPETQYF. The CDR3 coding sequence is TGTGCCAGCAGTTACGGGGCCTCCCCAGAGACCCAGTACTTC.

V gene TRBV19 combines with J gene TRBJ1-4; D unresolved. This CDR3 has 15 amino acids. Germline CDR1 LNHDA, CDR2 SQIVND (reference sequence). With 5 bases removed from V and 0 bases from J, the gap between germline ends came to 10 bases. CDR3 region: CASSSDSATNEKLFF. DNA of the CDR3: TGTGCCAGTAGTTCCGACTCGGCAACTAATGAAAAACTGTTTTTT.

The genes are TRBV7-3 and TRBJ1-6; no clear D gene. This CDR3 is built from 15 residues. Germline CDR1 and CDR2: SGHTA and FQGTGA. The ends were cut back, 3 bases at V and 9 bases at J, with 15 bases in the middle. The CDR3 spells CASSFLPNRSSPLHF. CDR3 nucleotide sequence: TGTGCCAGCAGCTTCCTCCCCAATAGGAGTTCACCCCTCCACTTT.

The V gene is TRBV7-2, the J gene TRBJ2-3; D remains ambiguous. The germline V and J ends were trimmed by 4 bases and 4 bases, with 9 bases remaining between them. CDR1 is SGHTA, CDR2 FQGNSA, per germline. This CDR3 has 13 residues. The CDR3 spells CASSYPVSDTQYF. CDR3 nucleotides: TGTGCCAGCAGCTACCCAGTGTCAGATACGCAGTATTTT.

This rearrangement joins TRBV5-1 to TRBJ1-2; D unclear. CDR3 length: 14 residues. The ends were cut back, 2 bases at V and 6 bases at J, with 14 bases in the middle. Looked up from germline, CDR1 is SGHRS and CDR2 is YFSETQ. CDR3 coding DNA: TGCGCCAGCAGCTTACAGCTGGAGGTCAATGGCTACACCTTC. The encoded protein is CASSLQLEVNGYTF. The full variable domain, rest sourced from reference TRBV5-1 and TRBJ1-2, is KAGVTQTPRYLIKTRGQQVTLSCSPISGHRSVSWYQQTPGQGLQFLFEYFSETQRNKGNFPGRFSGRQFSNSRSEMNVSTLELGDSALYLCASSLQLEVNGYTFGSGTRLTVV.

The rearrangement joins TRBV6-6 to TRBJ2-1, with 9 positions matching TRBD1. CDR3 length equals 15 residues. Losses at the gene ends were 6 bases for V and 4 bases for J; bases not matched to a gene: 7. From germline, CDR1 is MNHNY and CDR2 SVGAGI (reference sequence). The CDR3 DNA follows: TGTGCCAGCAGCTACAGGGGGCCCTCTTACAATGAGCAGTTCTTC. This sequence encodes CASSYRGPSYNEQFF.

This rearrangement joins TRBV4-1 to TRBJ1-4, with no clear D. The CDR3 runs 13 residues. Germline V CDR1 and CDR2: MGHRA, YSYEKL. Trimming removed 8 bases from V and 3 bases from J, with 10 bases in between. CDR3 region: CASSGGSNEKLFF. CDR3 nucleotides: TGCGCCAGCTCGGGTGGATCTAATGAAAAACTGTTTTTT.

Of note for this clone: Other DNA sequences from this sample encode an identical CDR3 as well. V usage is TRBV6-6 and J usage is TRBJ2-1, with D tentatively TRBD1 (5 bases). From germline, CDR1 is MNHNY and CDR2 SVGAGI (reference sequence). Trimming removed 2 bases at V and 9 bases at J, with 5 bases between. The CDR3 runs 11 residues. The CDR3 is CASSYRGEQFF. The CDR3 DNA is TGTGCCAGCAGTTACAGGGGTGAGCAGTTCTTC.

This chain uses TRBV25-1 with TRBJ2-7; D is uncertain. CDR3 length: 15 amino acids. Germline-derived CDR1 and CDR2 are MGHDK and SYGVNS. The germline V and J ends were trimmed by 3 bases and 5 bases, with 17 bases remaining between them. CDR3 DNA: TGTGCCAGCAGTGACCTCAGAACCCCAGAACACGAGCAGTACTTC. This codes for CASSDLRTPEHEQYF.

The chain links TRBV5-4 to TRBJ1-1, with D hard to call. The CDR3 consists of 16 residues. The V gene's germline CDR1 is SGHNT and CDR2 YYREEE (reference sequence). V dropped 0 bases and J dropped 2 bases, with 14 bases sitting between them. Here the CDR3 DNA reads TGTGCCAGCAGCTTGGCTCTAGCGGAGGCAAACACTGAAGCTTTCTTT. Its translation: CASSLALAEANTEAFF.

V and J are TRBV5-6 and TRBJ1-1; tentative D call: TRBD1 (5 bases). Per germline, CDR1 SGHDT and CDR2 YYEEEE. This CDR3 has 16 amino acids. V was pared by 1 base and J by 11 bases, with 24 bases between. CDR3: CASSLRSGWFSSVAFF. The CDR3 DNA sequence: TGTGCCAGCAGCTTGAGGTCAGGGTGGTTTTCAAGTGTGGCTTTCTTT.

The chain couples TRBV7-9 to TRBJ1-4; no clear D. Deletions cut 3 bases from V and 6 bases from J, with 14 bases between. Germline values: CDR1 SEHNR, CDR2 FQNEAQ (reference sequence). This CDR3 spans 15 amino acids. Here the CDR3 reads CASSFDRVGYEKLFF. CDR3 DNA: TGTGCCAGCAGCTTCGATCGCGTCGGGTATGAAAAACTGTTTTTT.

The chain couples TRBV2 to TRBJ2-5; no clear D. The J call is doubtful: the DNA matches TRBJ2-7 better. Germline lookup yields CDR1 SNHLY and CDR2 FYNNEI. This CDR3 comprises 13 residues. CDR3 coding DNA: TGTGCCAGCTCCATCCCCGCGGACTACGAGCAGTACTTC. Translating it yields CASSIPADYEQYF.

This chain connects TRBV27 to TRBJ1-5, with a tentative D call TRBD1 (5 bases). Per the germline V gene, CDR1 is MNHEY and CDR2 is SMNVEV (reference sequence). The CDR3 contains 15 residues. V lost 6 bases and J lost 0, with 12 bases in between. The chain's CDR3 is CASSSAGYSNQPQHF. CDR3 coding DNA: TGTGCCAGCAGCTCAGCAGGGTATAGCAATCAGCCCCAGCATTTT.

The chain is built from TRBV2 and TRBJ2-1; 9 bases agree with TRBD1. Germline CDR1 reads SNHLY; CDR2 reads FYNNEI. Trimming at V came to 6 bases and at J to 1 base, leaving 1 base not matched to a gene. The CDR3 runs to 14 residues. In DNA, the CDR3 is TGTGCCAGCAGGGACAGGGGTTCCTACAATGAGCAGTTCTTC. It translates to CASRDRGSYNEQFF. The whole variable domain, filled in from reference TRBV2 and TRBJ2-1, reads EPEVTQTPSHQVTQMGQEVILRCVPISNHLYFYWYRQILGQKVEFLVSFYNNEISEKSEIFDDQFSVERPDGSNFTLKIRSTKLEDSAMYFCASRDRGSYNEQFFGPGTRLTVL.

The V and J genes are TRBV19 and TRBJ1-2, with D perhaps matching TRBD1 (5 bases). Germline V CDR1 and CDR2: LNHDA, SQIVND (reference sequence). The CDR3 spans 12 residues. Trimming removed 5 bases at V and 6 bases at J, with 10 bases between. CDR3 loop: CASSPDTDGYTF. The DNA for the CDR3 is TGTGCCAGTAGTCCGGACACCGATGGCTACACCTTC.

The rearrangement uses TRBV12-5 and TRBJ1-4, with 7 bases lining up with TRBD1. The CDR3 contains 15 residues. Per the germline V gene, CDR1 is LGHNT and CDR2 is FRNRAP. J was trimmed by 4 bases and V by 1 base; bases with no gene match: 3. CDR3 DNA: TGTGCTAGTGGTTTGGGGGACAGAGGTAATGAAAAACTGTTTTTT. Its protein is CASGLGDRGNEKLFF.

This CDR3 reads CASSAQGTDTQYF. The CDR3, as DNA: TGTGCCAGCAGTGCCCAGGGCACAGATACGCAGTATTTT. The V gene is TRBV6-4, the J gene TRBJ2-3; D gene ambiguous. CDR1 and CDR2 (germline): MRHNA, SNTAGT. The CDR3 loop spans 13 amino acids. Trimming stripped 4 bases from V and 1 base from J, with 6 bases between.

The V and J genes are TRBV7-9 and TRBJ1-6; the D is unclear. This CDR3 contains 14 residues. Looked up from germline, CDR1 is SEHNR and CDR2 is FQNEAQ (reference sequence). V lost 6 bases, J lost 1 base, and 7 bases lay in between. The CDR3 sequence is CASSPESYNSPLHF. DNA of the CDR3: TGTGCCAGCAGTCCAGAATCCTATAATTCACCCCTCCACTTT.

J is TRBJ2-1 and V is TRBV2; unclear D gene. This CDR3 has 11 amino acids. Per the germline V gene, CDR1 is SNHLY and CDR2 is FYNNEI. V was pared by 6 bases and J by 7 bases, with 7 bases between. The CDR3 region is CASRAVNEQFF. CDR3 coding DNA: TGTGCCAGCAGGGCGGTTAATGAGCAGTTCTTC.